Following are 7 T cell receptor beta chains from one sample sequenced in a study of blood T cells in healthy people across ages. A second PCR, run for roughly 7 to 11 cycles, used a sample-barcoded 5' primer plus a J-beta primer mix. TCRdb passed the 5' RACE reads through MiXCR, listing each CDR3 protein once. The table shows fewer than 2 million distinct CDR3 sequences, with about two fifths occurring only once. Material for sequencing was blood. The receptors come from a human donor in good health.

The J gene is TRBJ1-4, the V gene TRBV3-1, with TRBD1 as a possible D gene (5 bases). V was cut by 6 bases and J by 6 bases, with 14 bases left in between. The germline V gene has CDR1 LGHDT and CDR2 YNNKEL (reference sequence). This CDR3 comprises 14 residues. CDR3 nucleotide sequence: TGTGCCAGCAGTCCGCAGGGTGATCATGAAAAACTGTTTTTT. This codes for CASSPQGDHEKLFF.

The chain uses TRBV20-1 and TRBJ2-4; 10 nucleotides line up with TRBD1. Matching the DNA end better, TRBJ2-7 makes the J call doubtful. CDR1 and CDR2 (germline): DFQATT, SNEGSKA (reference sequence). The CDR3 has 13 residues. Here the CDR3 reads CNALTGGSDEQYF. The CDR3 nucleotides read TGCAATGCGTTGACAGGGGGCTCAGACGAGCAGTACTTC.

This clonotype was seen repeatedly, ten times or more. The V call is TRBV5-1, the J call TRBJ1-2; D may be TRBD1 (5 bases). CDR3 length: 15 amino acids. The ends were cut back, 0 bases at V and 5 bases at J, with 14 bases in the middle. CDR1 and CDR2 from the germline V gene are SGHRS and YFSETQ. CDR3 in DNA: TGCGCCAGCAGCTTGGCCGGGACCGGACTTTATGGCTACACCTTC. Encoded protein: CASSLAGTGLYGYTF.

This chain connects TRBV30 to TRBJ2-7; 7 bases align to TRBD1. CDR1 GTSNPN and CDR2 SVGIG come from the germline V gene (reference sequence). V shed 0 bases, J shed 1 base, and the junction held 6 bases outside the gene matches. The CDR3 is made up of 15 amino acids. The CDR3 sequence is CAWSVQRTGSYEQYF. The DNA for the CDR3 is TGTGCCTGGAGTGTACAGAGGACAGGTTCCTACGAGCAGTACTTC.

The chain is built from TRBV12-3 or TRBV12-4 and TRBJ1-1; no clear D. Trimming shortened V by 6 bases and J by 6 bases, and 11 bases separated the two germline ends. This CDR3 is built from 12 residues. Written as DNA, the CDR3 is TGTGCCAGCAGCCAAACAATGGCTGAAGCTTTCTTT. It specifies CASSQTMAEAFF.

This clonotype was recorded at least ten times. An end of the junction does not agree with germline; a read error may underlie this. The CDR3: CASSLSGGGNQPQHF. DNA for the CDR3: TGTGCCAGCAGCTTATCAGGGGGCGGCAATCAGCCCCAGCATTTT. This chain links TRBV5-1 with TRBJ1-5, with 8 bases matching TRBD1. CDR1 and CDR2 (germline): SGHRS, YFSETQ. The CDR3 has 15 residues. Complete variable domain (other parts from reference TRBV5-1 and TRBJ1-5): KAGVTQTPRYLIKTRGQQVTLSCSPISGHRSVSWYQQTPGQGLQFLFEYFSETQRNKGNFPGRFSGRQFSNSRSEMNVSTLELGDSALYLCASSLSGGGNQPQHFGDGTRLSIL.

The chain recombines TRBV20-1 with TRBJ1-1; D is undetermined. With 6 bases removed from V and 1 base from J, the gap between germline ends came to 9 bases. Germline CDR1 is DFQATT and CDR2 is SNEGSKA (reference sequence). This CDR3 contains 12 residues. For the CDR3, the DNA is TGCAGTGCCTACGAGGGGAACACTGAAGCTTTCTTT. Residues: CSAYEGNTEAFF.